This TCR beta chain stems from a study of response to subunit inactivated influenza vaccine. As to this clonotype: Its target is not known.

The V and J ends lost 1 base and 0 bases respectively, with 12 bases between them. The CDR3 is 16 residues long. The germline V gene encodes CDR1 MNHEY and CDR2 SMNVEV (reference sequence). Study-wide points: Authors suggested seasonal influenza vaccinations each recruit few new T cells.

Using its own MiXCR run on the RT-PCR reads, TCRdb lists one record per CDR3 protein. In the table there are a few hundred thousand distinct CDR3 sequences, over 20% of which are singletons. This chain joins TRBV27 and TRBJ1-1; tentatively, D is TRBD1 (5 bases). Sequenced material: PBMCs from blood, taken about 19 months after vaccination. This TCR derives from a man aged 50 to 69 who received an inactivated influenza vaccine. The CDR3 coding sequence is TGTGCCAGCAGTTTATGGGGGGGACCACTGAACACTGAAGCTTTCTTT. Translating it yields CASSLWGGPLNTEAFF.